This T cell receptor beta chain was sequenced during a study of cytomegalovirus exposure and HLA in healthy donors. The CDR3 has 16 residues. The germline V gene encodes CDR1 SGHDN and CDR2 FVKESK. The V end lost 3 bases, the J end lost 1 base, and 14 bases lay between the germline ends. Details on this clone: Its antigen is currently unknown.

The PCR contained 60 Vbeta and 13 Jbeta primers. Only in-frame clones appear in the TCRdb table, and some are missing; sequencing was by immunoSEQ multiplex PCR. This sample has approximately 160,000 clones; approximately 84% occur once, and the top ten carry 6.5% to 8.5%. The study, taken as a whole, reports: Both high specificity and high sensitivity reportedly marked the classifier's diagnosis of cytomegalovirus status. Exclusion applied to some V segments, including TRBV6-2 and TRBV6-3, as they were indistinguishable. Many donors shared some public TCRs, even though most TCR sequences were rare. V- and J-gene trimming in TCR beta was tied to a missense DCLRE1C variant by an analysis performed later.

The chain links TRBV14 to TRBJ2-3, with D possibly being TRBD2 (6 bases). Sequencing was carried out using PBMCs. The sequence derives from a woman between 35 and 50 years old in good health and CMV-seropositive. DNA of the CDR3: TGTGCCAGCAGCCACCTAGGCGGGATAGGCACAGATACGCAGTATTTT. This translates into CASSHLGGIGTDTQYF.